Given below is one TCR beta chain in context. Its antigen is not known. Deletions cut 2 bases from V and 4 bases from J, with 23 bases between. The CDR3 loop spans 18 amino acids. Germline V gives CDR1 MNHEY, CDR2 SVGAGI. Treg sorting used a CD4+CD25+CD127-/low gate. Overall study findings and caveats: The TCR gene usage of tumor memory CD4+ T cells clustered together with blood and lymph node memory CD4+ cells and with lymph node naive CD4+ cells. Tumor-infiltrating Treg TCR alpha and beta sequences overlapped most with tumor naive CD4+ T cells, then blood naive. The larger-cohort validation was restricted to a single TCR beta V-J rearrangement rather than whole repertoires.

TCRdb ran MiXCR on the 5' RACE reads and lists one entry per CDR3 protein. The data contain under 65,000 distinct CDR3 sequences, about 20% of them seen just once; the ten biggest clones take up 3% to 4%. The receptor's source is a female donor with breast cancer. The chain recombines TRBV6-5 with TRBJ1-1, with D tentatively TRBD1 (6 bases). The sample consisted of tumor-infiltrating Tregs sorted from the breast tumor. The CDR3 spells CASSYRAEAGVGGTEAFF. CDR3 DNA: TGTGCCAGCAGTTACAGGGCAGAAGCAGGGGTAGGGGGCACTGAAGCTTTCTTT.